One sample yielded the 20 T cell receptor beta chains listed below, sequenced in a study of Tregs in tolerant kidney transplant recipients. Clones were sequenced by immunoSEQ multiplex PCR, and TCRdb holds only the in-frame ones, with some missing. The table shows over 60,000 clones, with approximately 98% occurring only once. The input for sequencing was CD4+ T cells from blood, taken before the transplant. These receptors all come from a human donor who received a combined kidney and bone marrow transplant.

The rearrangement joins TRBV18 to TRBJ1-1; TRBD1 might be the D (6 bases). V lost 1 base to trimming and J lost 0 bases, with 9 bases between them. The CDR3 loop spans 15 amino acids. Germline CDR1 reads KGHSH; CDR2 reads LQKENI. CDR3 amino acids: CASSPQTGLNTEAFF. CDR3 DNA sequence: TGTGCCAGCTCACCACAGACAGGCCTGAACACTGAAGCTTTCTTT.

This chain joins TRBV15 and TRBJ1-5, with 9 bases lining up with TRBD1. Per germline, CDR1 LNHNV and CDR2 YYDKDF (reference sequence). This CDR3 comprises 16 residues. The J segment lost 3 bases and the V segment lost 5 bases, leaving 8 bases of the junction unmatched. CDR3 coding DNA: TGTGCCACCAGCCGGGGACAGGGAAACTTCAATCAGCCCCAGCATTTT. It translates to CATSRGQGNFNQPQHF.

The J gene is TRBJ2-7, the V gene TRBV19; 8 bases fit TRBD2. With V trimmed by 1 base and J by 7 bases, 9 bases remained unmatched. CDR3 length: 15 amino acids. Germline V gene sequence: CDR1 LNHDA, CDR2 SQIVND (reference sequence). Here the CDR3 DNA reads TGTGCCAGTAGTATAGTTGGGACTAGATCAGAAGAGCAGTACTTC. Its translation is CASSIVGTRSEEQYF.

This chain connects TRBV30 to TRBJ2-5; no clear D. V lost 1 base to trimming and J lost 3 bases, with 9 bases between them. Germline V CDR1 and CDR2: GTSNPN, SVGIG (reference sequence). The CDR3 contains 13 residues. The CDR3 region has the DNA TGTGCCTGGAGTGGAAATCTAAAAGAGACCCAGTACTTC. Translated: CAWSGNLKETQYF.

The rearrangement uses TRBV19 and TRBJ1-4; D is unclear. The CDR3 runs 12 residues. The V gene's germline CDR1 is LNHDA and CDR2 SQIVND (reference sequence). The V end lost 4 bases, the J end lost 7 bases, and 7 bases lay between the germline ends. This chain's CDR3 is CASSKSGEKLFF. The CDR3 nucleotides read TGTGCCAGTAGTAAAAGCGGTGAAAAACTGTTTTTT.

This clone came up once. The chain couples TRBV5-5 to TRBJ1-2; TRBD1 aligns across 7 bases. There are 14 residues in the CDR3. Germline CDR1 is SGHKS and CDR2 is YYEKEE (reference sequence). V trimming: 0 bases; J trimming: 5 bases; junction bases outside the gene matches: 4. The CDR3 here is CASSLAGTVYGYTF. CDR3 bases: TGTGCCAGCAGCTTGGCCGGGACAGTTTATGGCTACACCTTC.

V usage is TRBV19 and J usage is TRBJ1-2, with 9 nucleotides matching TRBD1. CDR1 LNHDA and CDR2 SQIVND come from the germline V gene (reference sequence). This CDR3 region has 14 residues. V lost 3 bases, J lost 6 bases, and 5 bases stayed unmatched. CDR3 region: CASSIYWDRDGYTF. The CDR3 DNA sequence: TGTGCCAGTAGTATCTATTGGGACAGGGATGGCTACACCTTC.

This rearrangement joins TRBV6-6 to TRBJ2-7; 7 bases agree with TRBD1. Germline V lookup: CDR1 MNHNY, CDR2 SVGAGI (reference sequence). This CDR3 has 15 amino acids. V shed 2 bases, J shed 0 bases, and the junction held 4 bases outside the gene matches. Here the CDR3 reads CASSYVSGGSYEQYF. The CDR3 region has the DNA TGTGCCAGCAGTTACGTGTCAGGGGGCTCCTACGAGCAGTACTTC.

To note about this clone: The junction differs from germline at one of its ends, possibly a read error. The rearrangement joins TRBV5-1 to TRBJ2-1; weak D call: TRBD1 (6 bases). Germline CDR1 SGHRS, CDR2 YFSETQ. The CDR3 spans 15 residues. CDR3 nucleotides: TGCGTCAGCAAAAAACAGGGACCCTCCTACAATGAGCAGTTCTTC. Its protein product is CVSKKQGPSYNEQFF.

V usage is TRBV6-4 and J usage is TRBJ1-1; 8 bases align to TRBD1. V shed 6 bases, J shed 8 bases, and the junction held 8 bases outside the gene matches. CDR1 is MRHNA and CDR2 is SNTAGT in the germline V gene. The length of the CDR3 is 13 residues. Here the CDR3 reads CASSPRTGREAFF. In nucleotides, the CDR3 is TGTGCCAGCAGCCCCAGGACAGGGAGGGAAGCTTTCTTT.

The rearrangement joins TRBV7-2 to TRBJ1-2; no definite D call. Trimming removed 0 bases at V and 5 bases at J, with 4 bases between. Germline loops: CDR1 SGHTA, CDR2 FQGNSA. CDR3 length: 12 amino acids. The CDR3 loop is CASSLAGYGYTF. CDR3 DNA: TGTGCCAGCAGCTTAGCCGGGTATGGCTACACCTTC.

The chain employs TRBV18 and TRBJ2-7; 7 bases are shared with TRBD2. V was clipped by 9 bases and J by 5 bases; unmatched bases: 16. The CDR3 covers 15 residues. Germline CDR1 and CDR2: KGHSH and LQKENI. The CDR3 spells CARTARSGVVHEQYF. In nucleotides, the CDR3 is TGTGCCAGAACGGCTCGGAGCGGGGTAGTCCACGAGCAGTACTTC.

V usage is TRBV5-1 and J usage is TRBJ1-6; 10 bases match TRBD1. In germline, CDR1 is SGHRS, CDR2 YFSETQ. V lost 1 base, J lost 8 bases, and 3 bases stayed unmatched. The CDR3 has 15 amino acids. The CDR3 nucleotides are TGCGCCAGCAGCTTGACAGGGACAGGGGATTCACCCCTCCACTTT. Translating it yields CASSLTGTGDSPLHF.

In nucleotides, the CDR3 is TGTGCCAGCAGCCTAGGACTAGCGGCAGTAAATACGCAGTATTTT. Amino acids: CASSLGLAAVNTQYF. The chain is built from TRBV7-2 and TRBJ2-3, with 10 positions matching TRBD2. CDR1 is SGHTA, CDR2 FQGNSA, per germline. Trimming cost V 5 bases and J 7 bases; bases outside gene matches: 9. The CDR3 length is 15 residues.

The chain is built from TRBV5-6 and TRBJ2-7; 9 bases match TRBD1. V was pared by 6 bases and J by 3 bases, with 7 bases of the junction left unmatched. The CDR3 is made up of 14 amino acids. Germline V CDR1 and CDR2: SGHDT, YYEEEE. CDR3 loop: CASTSGQGFYEQYF. The CDR3 DNA reads as TGTGCCAGCACCTCGGGACAGGGCTTCTACGAGCAGTACTTC.

V usage is TRBV29-1 and J usage is TRBJ1-4; weak D call: TRBD1 (5 bases). Germline values: CDR1 SQVTM, CDR2 ANQGSEA. The CDR3 has 12 amino acids. The ends were cut back, 7 bases at V and 8 bases at J, with 14 bases in the middle. DNA for the CDR3: TGCAGCGCCGAAAGCCCAGGGGAAAAACTGTTTTTT. It is translated as CSAESPGEKLFF.

The genes are TRBV12-5 and TRBJ1-6, with 9 nucleotides matching TRBD1. The CDR3 totals 18 residues. After removal of 6 bases from V and 3 bases from J, the junction contained 12 bases not matched to a gene. Per germline, CDR1 LGHNT and CDR2 FRNRAP. In nucleotides, the CDR3 is TGTGCTAGTGGACGCGATGACAGGGGGGTTGGCTATAATTCACCCCTCCACTTT. It yields the protein CASGRDDRGVGYNSPLHF. The full variable domain, its missing parts supplied by reference TRBV12-5 and TRBJ1-6, is DARVTQTPRHKVTEMGQEVTMRCQPILGHNTVFWYRQTMMQGLELLAYFRNRAPLDDSGMPKDRFSAEMPDATLATLKIQPSEPRDSAVYFCASGRDDRGVGYNSPLHFGNGTRLTVT.

This clone was observed a single time. This chain connects TRBV19 to TRBJ2-3; 7 nucleotides match TRBD1. Germline V gene sequence: CDR1 LNHDA, CDR2 SQIVND (reference sequence). The CDR3 is made up of 14 amino acids. The J segment lost 2 bases and the V segment lost 6 bases, leaving 5 bases of the junction unmatched. CDR3 protein: CASRPGGTTDTQYF. DNA for the CDR3: TGTGCCAGTAGGCCAGGGGGAACCACAGATACGCAGTATTTT.

This sequence joins TRBV5-4 and TRBJ2-7, with TRBD2 matching 9 bases. The CDR3 is 16 amino acids. The V gene's germline CDR1 is SGHNT and CDR2 YYREEE (reference sequence). Losses at the gene ends were 6 bases for V and 4 bases for J; bases not matched to a gene: 14. The CDR3 here is CASTRWGAGGNYEQYF. CDR3 sequence (DNA): TGTGCCAGCACCCGATGGGGAGCGGGGGGCAATTACGAGCAGTACTTC.

The CDR3 here is CASNCMCYEQYF. The DNA of the CDR3 is TGTGCCAGCAACTGCATGTGCTACGAGCAGTACTTC. This chain uses TRBV21-1 with TRBJ2-5; no DNA check was done on the table's D call, TRBD2. The assigned J gene may be wrong: the sequence end matches TRBJ2-7 better. TRBV21-1 is tagged as a pseudogene. This CDR3 spans 12 amino acids.